This is a list of T cell receptor beta chains from one sample in a study of blood T cell repertoires in COVID-19. Libraries were prepared by immunoSEQ multiplex PCR; TCRdb keeps only in-frame clonotypes and omits some of them. This repertoire shows approximately 38,000 clones, 90% to 95% found once; its top ten account for approximately 4.1%. Sequencing was performed on peripheral blood. These receptors originate from a human donor with active COVID-19. The donor label of this sample is uncertain. Each CDR3 is given with its conserved first and last residue. Fields, in order: V gene, clone size, J gene, D gene, CDR3 protein, CDR3 DNA. The D gene is left open where the match is weak. Clone size is stated in some rows and not others, as once, few, many or a class when expanded.

TRBV5-4	-	TRBJ2-7	TRBD2	CASSRLAGGPDEQYF	TGTGCCAGCAGCCGGCTAGCGGGAGGGCCGGACGAGCAGTACTTC
TRBV14	once	TRBJ1-1	TRBD1	CASSSRTGRSVEAFF	TGTGCCAGCAGCTCCCGGACAGGGCGTTCGGTCGAAGCTTTCTTT
TRBV4-1	-	TRBJ2-7	-	CASSQARTRGYEQYF	TGCGCCAGCAGCCAAGCCCGAACTCGTGGCTACGAGCAGTACTTC
TRBV25-1	-	TRBJ1-2	-	CASGGEQGEDYGYTF	TGTGCCAGCGGGGGAGAACAGGGAGAGGACTATGGCTACACCTTC
TRBV29-1	once	TRBJ2-5	TRBD2	CSVEYIVGLAGAPGNQETQYF	TGCAGCGTTGAATATATAGTAGGACTAGCGGGGGCCCCGGGGAACCAAGAGACCCAGTACTTC
TRBV3-1/TRBV3-2	once	TRBJ1-5	-	CASSPGNQPQHF	TGTGCCAGCAGCCCAGGGAATCAGCCCCAGCATTTT
TRBV2	-	TRBJ2-6	-	CASIPEWGFFSGANVLTF	TGTGCCAGCATTCCCGAATGGGGCTTCTTCTCTGGGGCCAACGTCCTGACTTTC
TRBV6-1	-	TRBJ2-2	-	CASSVRLDSQNTGELFF	TGTGCCAGCAGTGTTCGGCTAGACTCACAGAACACCGGGGAGCTGTTTTTT
TRBV5-1	-	TRBJ2-5	-	CASSLTFSEETQYF	TGCGCCAGCAGCCTGACATTTAGCGAAGAGACCCAGTACTTC
TRBV19	-	TRBJ2-7	TRBD1	CASSRQGYEQYF	TGTGCCAGTAGTCGACAGGGTTACGAGCAGTACTTC
TRBV19	-	TRBJ2-1	TRBD2	CATNWDSGSFDEQFF	TGTGCCACCAATTGGGATAGCGGGAGTTTCGATGAGCAGTTCTTC
TRBV7-8	-	TRBJ2-5	-	CASSSGHRRKETQYF	TGTGCCAGCAGCTCAGGACACCGCCGTAAAGAGACCCAGTACTTC
TRBV28	-	TRBJ2-3	-	CASSPHRVADTQYF	TGTGCCAGCAGTCCCCACAGGGTGGCAGATACGCAGTATTTT
TRBV7-2	-	TRBJ2-1	TRBD2	CASSLLAGDSKQFF	TGTGCCAGCAGCTTACTAGCGGGAGACTCGAAGCAGTTCTTC
TRBV7-8	-	TRBJ1-1	-	CASSLMQGPSTEAFF	TGTGCCAGCAGCTTAATGCAGGGCCCTTCGACTGAAGCTTTCTTT
TRBV7-8	few	TRBJ1-5	-	CASSTRGGNQPQHF	TGTGCCAGCAGCACCCGGGGAGGCAATCAGCCCCAGCATTTT
TRBV28	-	TRBJ2-5	-	CASSSPRGEETQYF	TGTGCCAGCAGTTCCCCCCGGGGAGAAGAGACCCAGTACTTC
TRBV10-2	-	TRBJ2-3	-	CASSESQGGMTQYF	TGCGCCAGCAGTGAGTCGCAGGGGGGTATGACGCAGTATTTT
TRBV12-3/TRBV12-4	-	TRBJ2-7	-	CASSPYTYEQYF	TGTGCCAGCAGTCCTTATACCTACGAGCAGTACTTC
TRBV25-1	-	TRBJ1-2	-	CASSSGRGYGYTF	TGTGCCAGCAGCTCGGGCAGGGGCTATGGCTACACCTTC
TRBV19	-	TRBJ1-2	TRBD1	CATVEDRGFGYTF	TGTGCCACCGTTGAGGACAGGGGTTTTGGCTACACCTTC
TRBV18	-	TRBJ1-6	TRBD1	CASSPSGTGLNSPLHF	TGTGCCAGCTCACCCTCCGGGACAGGGCTAAATTCACCCCTCCACTTT
TRBV19	-	TRBJ1-5	-	CASSMGARGSNQPQHF	TGTGCCAGTAGTATGGGGGCCCGAGGAAGCAATCAGCCCCAGCATTTT
TRBV3-1/TRBV3-2	once	TRBJ2-7	TRBD1	CASSRGQGGPGEQYF	TGTGCCAGCAGCCGAGGACAGGGAGGCCCCGGCGAGCAGTACTTC
TRBV4-1	-	TRBJ2-7	-	CASSPHLKGYEQYF	TGCGCCAGCAGCCCACACCTGAAGGGGTACGAGCAGTACTTC
TRBV11-3	once	TRBJ1-6	TRBD1	CASSRGGTDNSPLHF	TGTGCCAGCAGCCGGGGGGGGACAGATAATTCACCCCTCCACTTT
TRBV7-9	-	TRBJ1-2	-	CASSPRGLVYGYTF	TGTGCCAGCAGCCCGAGGGGACTTGTCTATGGCTACACCTTC
TRBV24-1	-	TRBJ2-1	TRBD2	CATSVGLAGVDEQFF	TGTGCCACCAGTGTCGGACTAGCGGGAGTAGATGAGCAGTTCTTC
TRBV20-1	-	TRBJ2-7	-	CSSTWYEQYF	TGCAGTTCGACATGGTACGAGCAGTACTTC
TRBV7-6	-	TRBJ2-5	TRBD1	CASSKEDRRQETQYF	TGTGCCAGCAGCAAAGAGGACAGGAGGCAAGAGACCCAGTACTTC
TRBV30	-	TRBJ1-4	-	CAWSVGAGGEKLFF	TGTGCCTGGAGTGTAGGGGCCGGGGGTGAAAAACTGTTTTTT
TRBV11-2	-	TRBJ2-1	TRBD2	CASGAGAYNEQFF	TGTGCCAGCGGGGCGGGAGCCTACAATGAGCAGTTCTTC
TRBV7-2	once	TRBJ2-5	TRBD2	CASTLDSGGGKTQYF	TGTGCCAGCACCCTAGATAGCGGGGGGGGGAAGACCCAGTACTTC
TRBV5-4	-	TRBJ1-1	-	CASSLLARTNTEAFF	TGTGCCAGCAGCTTATTAGCGCGGACGAACACTGAAGCTTTCTTT
TRBV7-2	-	TRBJ2-5	TRBD2	CASSLPGGETQYF	TGTGCCAGCAGCTTACCCGGGGGGGAGACCCAGTACTTC
TRBV14	-	TRBJ2-2	-	CASSQLGFTGELFF	TGTGCCAGCAGCCAACTGGGCTTCACCGGGGAGCTGTTTTTT
TRBV11-2	-	TRBJ1-2	-	CASSSGYRDNYGYTF	TGTGCCAGCAGCTCAGGGTATCGAGATAACTATGGCTACACCTTC
TRBV3-1/TRBV3-2	once	TRBJ2-2	TRBD2	CASSQETGGLNTGELFF	TGTGCCAGCAGCCAAGAGACGGGGGGGCTAAACACCGGGGAGCTGTTTTTT
TRBV5-1	-	TRBJ2-5	-	CASGDLRTQYF	TGCGCCAGCGGGGACTTGAGGACCCAGTACTTC
TRBV3-1/TRBV3-2	-	TRBJ2-1	TRBD2	CASSVRLAGDGEQFF	TGTGCCAGCAGCGTCAGACTAGCGGGAGATGGTGAGCAGTTCTTC
TRBV7-2	-	TRBJ1-5	TRBD1	CASSPDRGDRQPQHF	TGTGCCAGCAGCCCGGACAGGGGAGATAGGCAGCCCCAGCATTTT
TRBV4-3	-	TRBJ2-2	-	CASSQGQANTGELFF	TGCGCCAGCAGCCAAGGACAGGCTAACACCGGGGAGCTGTTTTTT
TRBV10-2	-	TRBJ1-1	-	CASSELAGMNTEAFF	TGCGCCAGCAGTGAGCTCGCAGGGATGAACACTGAAGCTTTCTTT
TRBV9	-	TRBJ2-7	TRBD1	CASSIRQGSSEQYF	TGTGCCAGCAGCATCAGACAGGGGTCCTCCGAGCAGTACTTC
TRBV6-5	-	TRBJ2-3	TRBD2	CASKGSGGRPDTQYF	TGTGCCAGCAAAGGTAGCGGGGGTAGGCCAGATACGCAGTATTTT
TRBV20-1	-	TRBJ1-1	-	CSASGGIGIRNEAFF	TGCAGTGCTAGTGGTGGGATCGGGATCCGTAATGAAGCTTTCTTT
TRBV11-2	-	TRBJ2-3	-	CASSPQLSTDTQYF	TGTGCCAGCAGCCCACAACTAAGCACAGATACGCAGTATTTT
TRBV10-3	-	TRBJ1-2	TRBD1	CAISEGGTGGGYGYTF	TGTGCCATCAGTGAAGGGGGGACAGGGGGAGGCTATGGCTACACCTTC
TRBV19	-	TRBJ1-1	TRBD1	CASSSTRRDRVDLVNTEAFF	TGTGCCAGTAGTTCGACTCGAAGGGACAGGGTGGATTTGGTGAACACTGAAGCTTTCTTT
TRBV18	-	TRBJ2-7	TRBD2	CASSRTSGNSYEQYF	TGTGCCAGCTCACGGACTAGCGGAAACTCCTACGAGCAGTACTTC
TRBV20-1	-	TRBJ2-7	TRBD2	CSASAGLTSGYYEQYF	TGCAGTGCTAGTGCAGGTCTGACTAGCGGATACTACGAGCAGTACTTC
TRBV9	-	TRBJ1-2	-	CASSVRVQAAGGYTF	TGTGCCAGCAGCGTAAGGGTACAGGCGGCGGGGGGCTACACCTTC
TRBV7-8	-	TRBJ1-5	TRBD1	CASSWWDRGQLSPVIQPQHF	TGTGCCAGCAGCTGGTGGGACAGGGGGCAACTGTCCCCTGTAATTCAGCCCCAGCATTTT
TRBV5-1	-	TRBJ1-6	-	CASSLAVRGNSPLHF	TGCGCCAGCAGCTTGGCCGTTCGAGGGAATTCACCCCTCCACTTT
TRBV6-5	-	TRBJ1-2	TRBD1	CATLRDRPNYGYTF	TGTGCCACCCTGAGGGACAGACCTAACTATGGCTACACCTTC